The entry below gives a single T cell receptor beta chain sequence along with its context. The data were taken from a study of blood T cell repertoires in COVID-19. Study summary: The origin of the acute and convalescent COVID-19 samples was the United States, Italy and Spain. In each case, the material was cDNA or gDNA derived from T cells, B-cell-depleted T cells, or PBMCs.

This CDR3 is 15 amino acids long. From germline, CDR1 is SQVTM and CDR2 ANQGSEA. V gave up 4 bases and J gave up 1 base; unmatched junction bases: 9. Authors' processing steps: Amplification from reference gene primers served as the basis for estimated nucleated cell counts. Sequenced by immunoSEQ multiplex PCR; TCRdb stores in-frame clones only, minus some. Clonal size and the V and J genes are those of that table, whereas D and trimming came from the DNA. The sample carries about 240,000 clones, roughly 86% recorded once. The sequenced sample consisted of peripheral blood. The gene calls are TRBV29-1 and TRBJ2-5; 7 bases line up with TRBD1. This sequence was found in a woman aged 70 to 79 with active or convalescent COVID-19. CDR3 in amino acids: CSVGVTGALQETQYF. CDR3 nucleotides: TGCAGCGTTGGGGTCACAGGGGCCCTCCAAGAGACCCAGTACTTC.